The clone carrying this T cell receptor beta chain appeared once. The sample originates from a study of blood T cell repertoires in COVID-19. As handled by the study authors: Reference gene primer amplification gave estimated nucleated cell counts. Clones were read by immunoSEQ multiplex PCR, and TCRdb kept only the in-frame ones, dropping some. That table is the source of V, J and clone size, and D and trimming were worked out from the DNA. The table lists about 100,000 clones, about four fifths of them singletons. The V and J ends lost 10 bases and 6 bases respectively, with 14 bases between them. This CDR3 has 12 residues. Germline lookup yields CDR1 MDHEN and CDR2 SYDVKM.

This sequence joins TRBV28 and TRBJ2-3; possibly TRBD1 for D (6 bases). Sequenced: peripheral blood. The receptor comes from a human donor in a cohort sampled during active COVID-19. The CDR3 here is CATQQGIDTQYF. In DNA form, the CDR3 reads TGTGCCACCCAACAGGGCATCGATACGCAGTATTTT.